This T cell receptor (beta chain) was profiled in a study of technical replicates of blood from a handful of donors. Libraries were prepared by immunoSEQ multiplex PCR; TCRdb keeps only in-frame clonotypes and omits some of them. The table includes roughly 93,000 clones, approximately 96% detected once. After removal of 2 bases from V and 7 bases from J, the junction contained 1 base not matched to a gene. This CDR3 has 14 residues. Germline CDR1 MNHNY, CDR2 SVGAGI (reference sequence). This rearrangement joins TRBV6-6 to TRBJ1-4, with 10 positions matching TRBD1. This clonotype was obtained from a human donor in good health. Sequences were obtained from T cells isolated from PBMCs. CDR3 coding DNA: TGTGCCAGCAGTTACGACAGGGGGCCTGAAAAACTGTTTTTT. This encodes CASSYDRGPEKLFF.